This TCR beta chain was identified during a study of early T cells in non-severe SARS-CoV-2 infection. Study context: Sequenced bulk RNA came from whole blood that was unsorted, and chains were unpaired.

TCRdb re-called the 5' RACE reads through MiXCR, storing one row per CDR3 protein. The sample comprises roughly 61,000 distinct CDR3 sequences, over 7.5% of which are singletons, and around 8.6% rests with the top ten. This CDR3 region has 13 residues. V was cut by 3 bases and J by 4 bases, with 12 bases left in between. Germline CDR1 and CDR2: SQVTM and ANQGSEA. Overall study findings and caveats: There was a bias toward anti-spike CD8 responses in VDJdb matching, which missed private and CD4 specificities.

Note on this clonotype: Its antigen is currently unknown.

The rearrangement joins TRBV29-1 to TRBJ1-2; the D gene is possibly TRBD1 (5 bases). Sequenced input: whole blood. The receptor's source is an adult who was a healthcare worker with PCR-confirmed SARS-CoV-2 infection or an uninfected control (not recorded which). The CDR3 reads CSVEGQTPYGYTF. The CDR3 DNA reads as TGCAGCGTTGAGGGGCAGACGCCCTATGGCTACACCTTC.